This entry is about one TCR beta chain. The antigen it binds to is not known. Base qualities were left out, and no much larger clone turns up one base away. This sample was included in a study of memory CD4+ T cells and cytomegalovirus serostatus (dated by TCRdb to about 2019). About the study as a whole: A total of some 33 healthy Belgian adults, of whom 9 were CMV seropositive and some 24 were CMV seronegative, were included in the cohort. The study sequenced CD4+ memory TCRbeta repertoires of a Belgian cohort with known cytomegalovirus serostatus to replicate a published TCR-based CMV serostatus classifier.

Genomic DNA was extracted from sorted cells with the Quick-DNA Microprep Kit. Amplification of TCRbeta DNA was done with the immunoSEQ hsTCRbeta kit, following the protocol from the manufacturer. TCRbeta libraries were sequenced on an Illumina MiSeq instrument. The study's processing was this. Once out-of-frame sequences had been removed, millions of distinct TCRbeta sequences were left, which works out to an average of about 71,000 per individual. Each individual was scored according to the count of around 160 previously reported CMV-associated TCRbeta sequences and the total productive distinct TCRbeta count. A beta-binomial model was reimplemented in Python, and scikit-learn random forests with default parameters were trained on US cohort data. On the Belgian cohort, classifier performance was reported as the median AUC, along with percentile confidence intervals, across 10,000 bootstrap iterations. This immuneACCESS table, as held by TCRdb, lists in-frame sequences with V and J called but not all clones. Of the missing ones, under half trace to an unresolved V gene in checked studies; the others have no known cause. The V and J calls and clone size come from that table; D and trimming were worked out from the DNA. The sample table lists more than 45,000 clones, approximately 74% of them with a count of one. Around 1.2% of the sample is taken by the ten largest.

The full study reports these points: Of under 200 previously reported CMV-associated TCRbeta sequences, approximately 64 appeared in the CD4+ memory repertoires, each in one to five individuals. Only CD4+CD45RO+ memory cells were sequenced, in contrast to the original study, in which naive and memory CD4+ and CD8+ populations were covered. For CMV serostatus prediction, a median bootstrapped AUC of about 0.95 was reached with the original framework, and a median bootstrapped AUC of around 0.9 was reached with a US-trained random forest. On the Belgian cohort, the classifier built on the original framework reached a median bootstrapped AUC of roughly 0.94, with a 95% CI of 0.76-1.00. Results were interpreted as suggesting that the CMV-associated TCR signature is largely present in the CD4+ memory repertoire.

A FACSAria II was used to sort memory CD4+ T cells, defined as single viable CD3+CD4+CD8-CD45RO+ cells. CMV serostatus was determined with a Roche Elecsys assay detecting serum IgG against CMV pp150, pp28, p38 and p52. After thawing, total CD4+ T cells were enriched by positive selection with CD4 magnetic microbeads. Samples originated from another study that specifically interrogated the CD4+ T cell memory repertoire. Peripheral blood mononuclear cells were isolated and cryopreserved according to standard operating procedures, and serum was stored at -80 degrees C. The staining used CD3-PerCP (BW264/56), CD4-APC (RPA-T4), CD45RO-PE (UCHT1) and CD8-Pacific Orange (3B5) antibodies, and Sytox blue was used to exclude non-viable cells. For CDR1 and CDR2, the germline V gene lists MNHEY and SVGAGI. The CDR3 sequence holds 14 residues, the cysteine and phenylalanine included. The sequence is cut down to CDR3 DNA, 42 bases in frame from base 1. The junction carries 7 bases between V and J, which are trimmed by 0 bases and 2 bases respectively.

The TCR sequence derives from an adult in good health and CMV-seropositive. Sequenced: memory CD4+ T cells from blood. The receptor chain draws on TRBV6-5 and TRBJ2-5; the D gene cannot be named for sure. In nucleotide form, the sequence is TGTGCCAGCAGTTACTCCAGGAGACAAGAGACCCAGTACTTC. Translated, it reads CASSYSRRQETQYF.